This TCR beta chain was documented in a study of blood T cell repertoires in COVID-19. The wider study: The study drew acute and convalescent COVID-19 samples from the United States, Italy and Spain.

Sequenced by immunoSEQ multiplex PCR; TCRdb stores in-frame clones only, minus some. The sample carries roughly 250,000 clones, approximately 85% recorded once. With V trimmed by 3 bases and J by 4 bases, 10 bases remained unmatched. CDR1 and CDR2 (germline): SGHRS, YFSETQ. CDR3 length: 17 amino acids. The chain uses TRBV5-1 and TRBJ2-2; 9 bases are shared with TRBD1. This sequence originates from a woman in her sixties or seventies with active or convalescent COVID-19. The specimen sequenced was peripheral blood. The CDR3 loop is CASSSPRTGDPTGELFF. The CDR3 region has the DNA TGCGCCAGCAGCTCCCCCAGGACAGGGGACCCCACCGGGGAGCTGTTTTTT.